A selection of T cell receptor beta chains follows, all from one sample in a study of T-cell memory formation after mild COVID-19. A single record per CDR3 protein comes from TCRdb applying MiXCR to the 5' RACE reads. The table shows approximately 340,000 distinct CDR3 sequences, with more than 15% occurring only once. Sequencing used PBMCs or a T cell subset sorted from them (not recorded which). These receptors were obtained from a man aged 18 to 29 who had mild COVID-19 (a few samples of this study predate the infection). Cell type and time point are not known. CDR3s include the opening cysteine and the closing phenylalanine or tryptophan. A D gene is named only where the DNA matches it firmly. Clone sizes are given selectively: once, few, many, or a class where the clone is expanded.

V gene: TRBV7-2; D gene: .; J gene: TRBJ2-7; clone size: many; CDR3 DNA: TGTGCCAGCAGCCCCGGCGGCGGCTACGAGCAGTACTTC; CDR3 protein: CASSPGGGYEQYF
V gene: TRBV3-1; D gene: .; J gene: TRBJ2-7; clone size: few; CDR3 DNA: TGTGCCAGCAGCCTCGGAGGAGGACGGCAGTACTTC; CDR3 protein: CASSLGGGRQYF
V gene: TRBV20-1; D gene: TRBD1; J gene: TRBJ1-6; clone size: .; CDR3 DNA: TGCAGTGCTAGAGGGACAGGCCTAGCGACTTCACCCCTCCACTTT; CDR3 protein: CSARGTGLATSPLHF
V gene: TRBV7-9; D gene: TRBD1; J gene: TRBJ2-5; clone size: .; CDR3 DNA: TGTGCCAGCAGCTTGAGTCAGGGGGAGCAAGAGACCCAGTACTTC; CDR3 protein: CASSLSQGEQETQYF
V gene: TRBV5-1; D gene: TRBD1; J gene: TRBJ2-1; clone size: few; CDR3 DNA: TGCGCCAGCAGCCAAGGACAGGAATACAATGAGCAGTTCTTC; CDR3 protein: CASSQGQEYNEQFF
V gene: TRBV14; D gene: .; J gene: TRBJ2-5; clone size: .; CDR3 DNA: TGTGCCAGCAGCCAAAGACACAGGGAGACCCAGTACTTC; CDR3 protein: CASSQRHRETQYF
V gene: TRBV5-1; D gene: .; J gene: TRBJ1-2; clone size: .; CDR3 DNA: TGCGCCAGCAGCACTGGACGGGACTATGGCTACACCTTC; CDR3 protein: CASSTGRDYGYTF
V gene: TRBV7-6; D gene: TRBD1; J gene: TRBJ1-1; clone size: few; CDR3 DNA: TGTGCCAGCAGCTTACCAGGGGGACGAACTGAAGCTTTCTTT; CDR3 protein: CASSLPGGRTEAFF
V gene: TRBV6-5; D gene: .; J gene: TRBJ2-7; clone size: .; CDR3 DNA: TGTGCCAGCAGTTACTCGGGTCCGGGCGGGCAGTACTTC; CDR3 protein: CASSYSGPGGQYF
V gene: TRBV7-9; D gene: .; J gene: TRBJ2-5; clone size: many; CDR3 DNA: TGTGCCAGCAGCTTGTTTTCTAGGTCCCAAGAGACCCAGTACTTC; CDR3 protein: CASSLFSRSQETQYF
V gene: TRBV28; D gene: .; J gene: TRBJ1-4; clone size: .; CDR3 DNA: TGTGCCAGCAGACCCGTTGGGGCTGGGGAAAAACTGTTTTTT; CDR3 protein: CASRPVGAGEKLFF
V gene: TRBV5-1; D gene: TRBD2; J gene: TRBJ2-7; clone size: many; CDR3 DNA: TGCGCCAGCAGCTTGGCCCTAGCGGGGGGCTACGAGCAGTACTTC; CDR3 protein: CASSLALAGGYEQYF
V gene: TRBV7-9; D gene: TRBD1; J gene: TRBJ1-2; clone size: .; CDR3 DNA: TGTGCCAGCAGCTCCGGGACAGAATATAGTTATGGCTACACCTTC; CDR3 protein: CASSSGTEYSYGYTF
V gene: TRBV13; D gene: .; J gene: TRBJ2-5; clone size: .; CDR3 DNA: TGTGCCAGCAGGGTCACAGGGAGGGAGGAGACCCAGTACTTC; CDR3 protein: CASRVTGREETQYF
V gene: TRBV7-9; D gene: TRBD1; J gene: TRBJ2-7; clone size: .; CDR3 DNA: TGTGCCAGCAGCCGAACCGATAGGACAGGGAGCTCCTACGAGCAGTACTTC; CDR3 protein: CASSRTDRTGSSYEQYF
V gene: TRBV5-1; D gene: .; J gene: TRBJ2-5; clone size: .; CDR3 DNA: TGCGCCAGCAGCTTGGAGGCAGCGCGGGGGCGGGAGACCCAGTACTTC; CDR3 protein: CASSLEAARGRETQYF
V gene: TRBV6-2/TRBV6-3; D gene: TRBD2; J gene: TRBJ2-3; clone size: few; CDR3 DNA: TGTGCCAGCAGGAGCGGGGTCGCCGGCACAGATACGCAGTATTTT; CDR3 protein: CASRSGVAGTDTQYF